Listed here are 4 T cell receptor beta chains from one sample, sequenced in a study of tumor-infiltrating lymphocytes in primary liver carcinoma. Total RNA (around 500 ng) served as template for TCR beta cDNA synthesis primed by a constant-region primer. Construction of TCR beta libraries relied on three successive nested multiplex PCR rounds employing slightly modified ARM-PCR. TRBV1-TRBV30 forward primers and a C-beta reverse primer were used in the first two PCR rounds, which each ran for 9 to 10 cycles. TCRdb reprocessed the multiplex PCR reads via MiXCR and lists one record per CDR3 protein. The repertoire has over 35,000 distinct CDR3 sequences, roughly 74% of them found once; the top ten carry roughly 15%. DNA and RNA were both co-extracted from approximately 20-30 mg of bulk tissue that had not been sorted. The sequenced sample consisted of liver tumor tissue from sampling region 4. Regarding subset: tumor region T4, right-lateral pole. The receptor source for this set is a man in his forties with primary liver carcinoma and hepatitis B virus infection.

This chain uses TRBV15 with TRBJ2-7, with D unresolved. Germline-derived CDR1 and CDR2 are LNHNV and YYDKDF (reference sequence). The V gene lost 2 bases and the J gene lost 3 bases, with 8 bases spanning the gap. This CDR3 spans 13 amino acids. DNA of the CDR3: TGTGCCACCAGCAGAAGATCCAGCTACGAGCAGTACTTC. Encoded protein: CATSRRSSYEQYF.

Of note for this clonotype: Germline and junction disagree at one end, which may indicate a read error. This chain links TRBV4-3 with TRBJ2-7; TRBD1 agrees at 9 bases. CDR1 LGHNA and CDR2 YSLEER come from the germline V gene. The CDR3 is 17 amino acids. The chain's CDR3 is CTRSQEALGTGRYVQYF. Here the CDR3 DNA reads TGCACCAGAAGCCAAGAAGCACTCGGGACAGGGCGGTACGTGCAGTACTTC.

This clonotype has only one observation. The final CDR3 position lacks the conserved phenylalanine or tryptophan, pointing to a likely read error. The J gene is TRBJ2-3, the V gene TRBV11-2; perhaps TRBD1 as D (5 bases). V was clipped by 5 bases and J by 2 bases, with 17 bases between them. This CDR3 region has 16 residues. The germline V gene has CDR1 SGHAT and CDR2 FQNNGV. The CDR3 nucleotides are TGTGCCAGCAGCAGAAGAAGTCCAGGGAACACAGATACGCAGTATCTC. This encodes CASSRRSPGNTDTQYL.

A remark on this clonotype: Its ends do not fully match the called genes, so a read error is possible. The genes are TRBV5-4 and TRBJ2-1; maybe TRBD2 (5 bases). The CDR3 is 15 residues long. CDR1 and CDR2 from the germline V gene are SGHNT and YYREEE (reference sequence). The chain's CDR3 is CVRSLGGPARDEQIF. The CDR3 DNA follows: TGTGTCAGGAGCTTGGGCGGACCGGCTCGGGATGAGCAGATCTTC.